A selection of T cell receptor beta chains follows, all from one sample in a study of T cell responses to AZD1222 COVID-19 vaccine. The table came from immunoSEQ multiplex PCR; TCRdb's copy has only in-frame clones and leaves some out. The sample gives some 120,000 clones, 84% of which show up once; around a quarter is in the top ten. Sequencing used peripheral blood, obtained 28 days after the second AZD1222 dose. These receptors were taken from an adult who received the AZD1222 COVID-19 vaccine. Each CDR3 is given with its conserved first and last residue. The D gene is left open where the match is weak. Some rows mark clone size as missing; the rest say once, few, many or name a class of expanded clone.

TRBJ1-1,NA,TRBV3-1/TRBV3-2,NA,TGTGCCAGCAGCCAAGGATCCCAGGGCGAAGCTTTCTTT,CASSQGSQGEAFF
TRBJ1-1,NA,TRBV6-6,NA,TGTGCCAGCAATTTCAGGGTTGGGACTGAAGCTTTCTTT,CASNFRVGTEAFF
TRBJ1-4,once,TRBV14,NA,TGTGCCAGCAGCTCAGACCTTTACGAAAAACTGTTTTTT,CASSSDLYEKLFF
TRBJ1-5,NA,TRBV6-5,NA,TGTGCCAGCAGGACAAGAGTCAGCAATCAGCCCCAGCATTTT,CASRTRVSNQPQHF
TRBJ1-5,NA,TRBV24-1,NA,TGTGCCACCAGTGACCGGACCCGGGGGGGGAATCAGCCCCAGCATTTT,CATSDRTRGGNQPQHF
TRBJ1-5,NA,TRBV12-3/TRBV12-4,NA,TGTGCCATCTCGGAGTATAGCAATCAGCCCCAGCATTTT,CAISEYSNQPQHF
TRBJ1-2,NA,TRBV6-5,NA,TGTGCCAGCAGTTCCACTCATGGCTACACCTTC,CASSSTHGYTF
TRBJ2-1,NA,TRBV4-3,NA,TGCGCCAGCAGCCAAGGTACAGGGAGGAATGAGCAGTTCTTC,CASSQGTGRNEQFF
TRBJ1-5,NA,TRBV24-1,NA,TGTGCCACCAGTGATGTCCGTAATTATAGCAATCAGCCCCAGCATTTT,CATSDVRNYSNQPQHF
TRBJ2-7,few,TRBV7-2,TRBD2,TGTGCCAGCAGCGAAACTAGCGGGGGGGCCCACGAGCAGTACTTC,CASSETSGGAHEQYF
TRBJ1-3,NA,TRBV7-2,NA,TGTGCCAGCAGCTGGACGGTGTCTGGAAACACCATATATTTT,CASSWTVSGNTIYF
TRBJ1-3,NA,TRBV24-1,NA,TGTGCCACCAGTTACGCCGGGACGATATATTTT,CATSYAGTIYF
TRBJ1-2,NA,TRBV7-2,NA,TGTGCCAGCAGTCCGTCGACCGCCCCCGGCTATGGCTACACCTTC,CASSPSTAPGYGYTF
TRBJ1-5,NA,TRBV15,NA,TGTGCCACCAGCAGAGATGGGGGGCCCCAGCATTTT,CATSRDGGPQHF
TRBJ1-1,NA,TRBV18,NA,TGTGCCAGCTCACAGACACATTCGAACACTGAAGCTTTCTTT,CASSQTHSNTEAFF
TRBJ1-2,few,TRBV28,TRBD1,TGTGCCAGCAGTCATGGACAGGGGTTCTATGGCTACACCTTC,CASSHGQGFYGYTF
TRBJ1-4,NA,TRBV5-5,NA,TGTGCCAGCAGCTTGGGGGCTCGGACAACTTTT,CASSLGARTTF
TRBJ2-3,NA,TRBV28,NA,TGTGCCAGCAGCCACTTGGAGGGAACAGATACGCAGTATTTT,CASSHLEGTDTQYF
TRBJ2-7,many,TRBV14,NA,TGTGCCAGCAGCCATGTACTGTTCTCCTACGAGCAGTACTTC,CASSHVLFSYEQYF
TRBJ1-2,NA,TRBV19,NA,TGTGCCAGTAGTGACACAGGACTCTATGGCTACACCTTC,CASSDTGLYGYTF
TRBJ1-1,NA,TRBV2,NA,TGTGCCAGCAGATTTGTGATGAACACTGAAGCTTTCTTT,CASRFVMNTEAFF
TRBJ1-2,NA,TRBV2,NA,TGTGCCAGCAGGAGGGGGGGCGCAAACTATGGCTACACCTTC,CASRRGGANYGYTF
TRBJ2-3,NA,TRBV6-5,TRBD2,TGTGCCAGCAGACCCACTAGCGGGGGGGCCTGGCATTTT,CASRPTSGGAWHF
TRBJ1-3,NA,TRBV18,NA,TGTGCCAGCTCACCGCCTCACCGGCCTGGAAACACCATATATTTT,CASSPPHRPGNTIYF
TRBJ1-2,NA,TRBV7-2,TRBD1,TGTGCCAGCAGCTTAAACAGGGGCGCCTACGGCTACACCTTC,CASSLNRGAYGYTF
TRBJ2-5,NA,TRBV28,NA,TGTGCCAGCAGCCCAGGCGTACTGCAAGAGACCCAGTACTTC,CASSPGVLQETQYF
TRBJ2-5,once,TRBV6-1,NA,TGTGCCAGCAGACGTTGGAAGGCAGAGACCCAGTACTTC,CASRRWKAETQYF
TRBJ1-4,NA,TRBV7-2,NA,TGTGCCAGCAGCTCACTGGGGGCGGCGGGACTGTTTTTT,CASSSLGAAGLFF
TRBJ2-2,once,TRBV2,NA,TGTGCCAGCAGGGGTAACCTCAACACCGGGGAGCTGTTTTTT,CASRGNLNTGELFF
TRBJ1-3,NA,TRBV3-1/TRBV3-2,NA,TGTGCCAGCAGCGAAAGAAACACCATATATTTT,CASSERNTIYF
TRBJ1-2,few,TRBV14,TRBD1,TGTGCCAGCAAACCGCCGGGACAGTTACTGAATGGCTACACCTTC,CASKPPGQLLNGYTF
TRBJ2-7,NA,TRBV12-3/TRBV12-4,NA,TGTGCCAGCAGTTTGTTGAAGGGCCACGAGCAGTACTTC,CASSLLKGHEQYF
TRBJ2-7,once,TRBV7-6,NA,TGTGCCAGCAGCTTAGGATTCTATACCCCGGGCCAACCCTCGGGCGAGCAGTACTTC,CASSLGFYTPGQPSGEQYF
TRBJ2-3,NA,TRBV19,NA,TGTGCCAGTAGCGGGATCTCACTTTTCACAGATACGCAGTATTTT,CASSGISLFTDTQYF
TRBJ1-2,NA,TRBV28,NA,TGTGCCAGCAGTTTATACCGGACGGACTATGGCTACACCTTC,CASSLYRTDYGYTF
TRBJ2-7,NA,TRBV6-2/TRBV6-3,NA,TGTGCCAGCAGTTCAAAAGCCTACGAGCAGTACTTC,CASSSKAYEQYF
TRBJ1-5,NA,TRBV6-5,TRBD1,TGTGCCAGCAGGGGGACAGCAAATCAGCCCCAGCATTTT,CASRGTANQPQHF
TRBJ1-1,NA,TRBV6-5,TRBD1,TGTGCCAGCGGGGGGACAGTTGAAGCTTTCTTT,CASGGTVEAFF
TRBJ2-7,few,TRBV6-1,NA,TGTGCCAGCAGTGAACCGCCAGGGACCGGTGAGAACGAGCAGTACTTC,CASSEPPGTGENEQYF
TRBJ2-1,NA,TRBV3-1/TRBV3-2,TRBD2,TGTGCCAGCAGCGCGCAGGGCGGGGGACCCTACAATGAGCAGTTCTTC,CASSAQGGGPYNEQFF
TRBJ2-1,NA,TRBV7-3,TRBD2,TGTGCCAGCAGCATAGCGGGGGGGCAGGACAATGAGCAGTTCTTC,CASSIAGGQDNEQFF
TRBJ1-1,once,TRBV15,TRBD1,TGTGCCACCAGGGACTACAACAGGGGGCGAGTTAACACTGAAGCTTTCTTT,CATRDYNRGRVNTEAFF
TRBJ1-1,NA,TRBV18,NA,TGTGCCAGCTCACCCGTCGACAAGAACACTGAAGCTTTCTTT,CASSPVDKNTEAFF
TRBJ2-7,NA,TRBV7-8,TRBD2,TGTGCCAGCAGCTCTCTAGCGGGGGGGCCCGAGCAGTACTTC,CASSSLAGGPEQYF
TRBJ2-7,NA,TRBV14,TRBD2,TGTGCCAGCAGCAGTACGGGACTATCGGCGACCTACGAGCAGTACTTC,CASSSTGLSATYEQYF
TRBJ1-4,NA,TRBV11-2,NA,TGTGCCAGCAGCGTAGATATACGTGGAAAACTGTTTTTT,CASSVDIRGKLFF
TRBJ1-1,NA,TRBV9,NA,TGTGCCAGCATGGGGCGCAGGACTGAAGCTTTCTTT,CASMGRRTEAFF
TRBJ1-2,NA,TRBV7-9,NA,TGTGCCAGCAGCTTGCTCGGGACCCGGACTGACCCGAACTATGGCTACACCTTC,CASSLLGTRTDPNYGYTF
TRBJ2-1,NA,TRBV7-2,NA,TGTGCCAGCAGCTTTATGGCGGTTGTCAATGAGCAGTTCTTC,CASSFMAVVNEQFF
TRBJ1-4,NA,TRBV19,NA,TGTGCCAGTAGTTTCCAGGGAACTAATGAAAAACTGTTTTTT,CASSFQGTNEKLFF
TRBJ2-1,NA,TRBV19,TRBD2,TGTGCCAGTAGTACCCCTAGCGGGGGAATCAATGAGCAGTTCTTC,CASSTPSGGINEQFF
TRBJ1-1,NA,TRBV9,NA,TGTGCCAGCAGCGTACAGAAGGACCCGATGAACACTGAAGCTTTCTTT,CASSVQKDPMNTEAFF
TRBJ2-7,once,TRBV27,NA,TGTGCCAGCAGTTTAAATGGGGCCGAGCAGTACTTC,CASSLNGAEQYF
TRBJ2-2,once,TRBV7-9,NA,TGTGCCAGCAGTTCACAGGAAGCCGGGGAGCTGTTTTTT,CASSSQEAGELFF